What follows are 31 T cell receptor beta chains derived from one specimen sequenced in a study of blood T cell repertoires in COVID-19. Data came from immunoSEQ multiplex PCR; TCRdb stores just in-frame clones and leaves some out. The data contain roughly 300,000 clones, about nine tenths of them singletons. Sequenced: peripheral blood. The receptors were gathered from a young woman with COVID-19, enrolled during active disease.

J is TRBJ2-3 and V is TRBV6-4, with 8 bases that match TRBD2. Trimming cost V 4 bases and J 2 bases; bases outside gene matches: 5. CDR3 length: 15 amino acids. The V gene's germline CDR1 is MRHNA and CDR2 SNTAGT. CDR3 DNA sequence: TGTGCCAGCAGTGCCAGCGGGAGCCCCACAGATACGCAGTATTTT. Translation: CASSASGSPTDTQYF.

The chain has TRBV5-4 and TRBJ2-1, with D tentatively TRBD2 (7 bases). CDR3 size: 17 residues. The germline V and J ends were trimmed by 3 bases and 0 bases, with 16 bases remaining between them. Germline V lookup: CDR1 SGHNT, CDR2 YYREEE (reference sequence). CDR3 protein: CASSSGEGRGSYNEQFF. The CDR3 DNA reads as TGTGCCAGCAGCTCAGGGGAGGGGAGAGGCTCCTACAATGAGCAGTTCTTC.

This clone appeared once. This chain links TRBV27 with TRBJ1-2; 7 nucleotides line up with TRBD1. Germline lookup yields CDR1 MNHEY and CDR2 SMNVEV (reference sequence). The CDR3 extends over 15 amino acids. V was pared by 6 bases and J by 0 bases, with 7 bases of the junction left unmatched. The CDR3, as DNA: TGTGCCAGCAGACCTGGGACAGTAGCTAACTATGGCTACACCTTC. Translated, it gives CASRPGTVANYGYTF.

The CDR3 DNA sequence: TGTGCCAGCAGTGAAGAGTTCAGGTCTGAGCAGTTCTTC. It translates to CASSEEFRSEQFF. The chain employs TRBV2 and TRBJ2-1, with D unclear. Germline V gene data show CDR1 as SNHLY and CDR2 as FYNNEI. The CDR3 totals 13 residues. V lost 1 base and J lost 9, with 10 bases in between.

The chain uses TRBV28 and TRBJ1-2; a possible D gene is TRBD1 (6 bases). CDR1 and CDR2 (germline): MDHEN, SYDVKM. The CDR3 extends over 15 amino acids. Trimming pared 5 bases from V and 7 bases from J, leaving 20 bases between. Written as DNA, the CDR3 is TGTGCCAGCAGTCCCGGGACACGCCCTACGAGTGGCTACACCTTC. Residues: CASSPGTRPTSGYTF.

The V call is TRBV5-1, the J call TRBJ1-1; TRBD1 is a possible D gene (5 bases). Germline assignment: CDR1 SGHRS and CDR2 YFSETQ. The CDR3 covers 14 residues. The V end lost 3 bases, the J end lost 0 bases, and 9 bases lay between the germline ends. CDR3 in amino acids: CASSYRTMNTEAFF. In DNA form, the CDR3 reads TGCGCCAGCAGCTACAGGACCATGAACACTGAAGCTTTCTTT.

The gene calls are TRBV24-1 and TRBJ1-1, with 8 bases matching TRBD1. V shed 4 bases and J 4 bases; nucleotides not matched to a gene: 7. CDR3 size: 15 residues. Germline-derived CDR1 and CDR2 are KGHDR and SFDVKD. This CDR3 is CATSDPRQGSTEAFF. CDR3 bases: TGTGCCACCAGTGACCCTAGACAGGGGAGCACTGAAGCTTTCTTT.

The chain links TRBV11-2 to TRBJ1-2; unclear D gene. CDR1 is SGHAT, CDR2 FQNNGV, per germline. Trimming removed 0 bases at V and 1 base at J, with 9 bases between. The CDR3 consists of 15 residues. The CDR3 region is CASSLDGFGNYGYTF. CDR3 bases: TGTGCCAGCAGCTTAGACGGGTTCGGTAACTATGGCTACACCTTC.

This chain joins TRBV7-8 and TRBJ1-2; 7 positions agree with TRBD1. The CDR3 totals 15 residues. Germline CDR1 and CDR2: SGHVS and FQNEAQ. Trimming took 4 bases from V and 4 from J; bases not matched to a gene: 9. In DNA form, the CDR3 reads TGTGCCAGCAGCTCCGGGACAGCTGAACCCTATGGCTACACCTTC. The encoded protein is CASSSGTAEPYGYTF.

The genes are TRBV13 and TRBJ2-2, with 12 bases identical to TRBD2. The J segment lost 3 bases and the V segment lost 4 bases, leaving 9 bases of the junction unmatched. Per germline, CDR1 PRHDT and CDR2 FYEKMQ (reference sequence). This CDR3 has 18 residues. The CDR3 DNA is TGTGCCAGCAGCTCTCCCGGGACTAGCGGGCTATACACCGGGGAGCTGTTTTTT. This codes for CASSSPGTSGLYTGELFF.

This clone has only one observation. The gene calls are TRBV6-6 and TRBJ1-5, with 10 bases that match TRBD1. CDR1 and CDR2 (germline): MNHNY, SVGAGI (reference sequence). The V and J ends lost 3 bases and 2 bases, in that order; junction bases with no gene match: 4. The CDR3 has 16 amino acids. CDR3: CASSYSGTGGNQPQHF. CDR3 nucleotides: TGTGCCAGCAGTTATTCCGGGACAGGGGGCAATCAGCCCCAGCATTTT.

The CDR3 nucleotides are TGCGCCAGCAGCTTGGCTAGCGGGAGTTCTGGGAATGAGCAGTTCTTC. Translating it yields CASSLASGSSGNEQFF. The rearrangement links TRBV5-1 to TRBJ2-1; 10 bases are shared with TRBD2. Per germline, CDR1 SGHRS and CDR2 YFSETQ. The ends lost 0 bases at V and 7 bases at J; junction bases unmatched: 7. The CDR3 spans 16 residues. The full variable domain, in which reference TRBV5-1 and TRBJ2-1 provide the parts outside the CDR3, is KAGVTQTPRYLIKTRGQQVTLSCSPISGHRSVSWYQQTPGQGLQFLFEYFSETQRNKGNFPGRFSGRQFSNSRSEMNVSTLELGDSALYLCASSLASGSSGNEQFFGPGTRLTVL.

The V gene is TRBV6-6, the J gene TRBJ2-3; D possibly corresponds to TRBD2 (6 bases). In germline, CDR1 is MNHNY, CDR2 SVGAGI (reference sequence). The CDR3 spans 15 residues. Between the trimmed V and J ends, which lost 6 bases and 5 bases, there was a span of 18 bases. The CDR3 protein is CASSSRGSGLDTQYF. As DNA, the CDR3 is TGTGCCAGCAGCTCCCGGGGTAGCGGACTAGATACGCAGTATTTT.

V gene TRBV27 combines with J gene TRBJ1-1, with 8 bases fitting TRBD1. The CDR3 has 16 residues. CDR1 MNHEY and CDR2 SMNVEV come from the germline V gene (reference sequence). Losses at the gene ends were 1 base for V and 1 base for J; bases not matched to a gene: 5. This chain's CDR3 is CASSLWPDRANTEAFF. CDR3 DNA: TGTGCCAGCAGTTTATGGCCGGACAGGGCGAACACTGAAGCTTTCTTT.

The chain employs TRBV7-8 and TRBJ1-5; weak D call: TRBD1 (5 bases). V lost 1 base and J lost 10, with 20 bases in between. The germline V gene has CDR1 SGHVS and CDR2 FQNEAQ. The CDR3 consists of 16 residues. The CDR3, as DNA: TGTGCCAGCAGCTTAGAGGGGCGGGGGTTGTTGATTCCCCAGCATTTT. As protein: CASSLEGRGLLIPQHF.

The V call is TRBV7-2, the J call TRBJ1-1; D perhaps matches TRBD1 (5 bases). The CDR3 has 14 amino acids. V dropped 2 bases and J dropped 3 bases, with 10 bases sitting between them. Germline values: CDR1 SGHTA, CDR2 FQGNSA. CDR3 sequence reads: CASSLLGHDTEAFF. CDR3 nucleotides: TGTGCCAGCAGCTTATTAGGACATGACACTGAAGCTTTCTTT.

The gene calls are TRBV5-1 and TRBJ2-5, with D maybe TRBD2 (6 bases). The CDR3 is 13 residues long. V dropped 9 bases and J dropped 0 bases, with 12 bases sitting between them. Germline assignment: CDR1 SGHRS and CDR2 YFSETQ. The CDR3 sequence: CAIRTKYQETQYF. CDR3 sequence (DNA): TGCGCCATCCGGACTAAGTACCAAGAGACCCAGTACTTC.

The J gene is TRBJ1-1, the V gene TRBV9; D possibly corresponds to TRBD1 (5 bases). V lost 6 bases and J lost 1, with 16 bases in between. The CDR3 is 15 residues long. Germline V gene lookup returns CDR1 SGDLS and CDR2 YYNGEE. The CDR3 protein is CASTRTPGGNTEAFF. DNA for the CDR3: TGTGCCAGCACCCGTACCCCCGGGGGGAACACTGAAGCTTTCTTT. Supplemented by reference TRBV9 and TRBJ1-1, the full variable domain reads DSGVTQTPKHLITATGQRVTLRCSPRSGDLSVYWYQQSLDQGLQFLIQYYNGEERAKGNILERFSAQQFPDLHSELNLSSLELGDSALYFCASTRTPGGNTEAFFGQGTRLTVV.

V is TRBV5-4 and J is TRBJ1-2; 7 positions agree with TRBD1. V lost 0 bases, J lost 4 bases, and 6 bases stayed unmatched. The CDR3 sequence is 15 residues long. Germline CDR1 and CDR2: SGHNT and YYREEE (reference sequence). CDR3 in amino acids: CASSLGPGQTYGYTF. The CDR3 DNA is TGTGCCAGCAGCTTGGGGCCGGGACAGACCTATGGCTACACCTTC. The variable domain in full, completed from reference TRBV5-4 and TRBJ1-2, reads ETGVTQSPTHLIKTRGQQVTLRCSSQSGHNTVSWYQQALGQGPQFIFQYYREEENGRGNFPPRFSGLQFPNYSSELNVNALELDDSALYLCASSLGPGQTYGYTFGSGTRLTVV.

The chain employs TRBV10-3 and TRBJ2-1; TRBD1 aligns across 8 bases. The CDR3 length is 15 residues. V trimming: 6 bases; J trimming: 2 bases; junction bases outside the gene matches: 6. Germline V gene data show CDR1 as ENHRY and CDR2 as SYGVKD. The CDR3 nucleotides read TGTGCCATCAGCCACCAACAGGGGGCCTACAATGAGCAGTTCTTC. Encoded protein: CAISHQQGAYNEQFF.

V and J are TRBV15 and TRBJ1-2; D is undetermined. V was clipped by 8 bases and J by 7 bases, with 17 bases between them. Germline V gene data show CDR1 as LNHNV and CDR2 as YYDKDF (reference sequence). This CDR3 contains 13 residues. CDR3 in amino acids: CATSYASLRGYTF. The CDR3 DNA follows: TGTGCCACCTCATACGCCTCCCTACGTGGCTACACCTTC.

The V and J genes are TRBV19 and TRBJ1-1, with D perhaps TRBD1 (5 bases). Between the trimmed V and J ends, which lost 5 bases and 1 base, there was a span of 14 bases. The CDR3 is 15 amino acids. Germline CDR1 and CDR2: LNHDA and SQIVND (reference sequence). The CDR3 region is CASSWEGRQNTEAFF. The CDR3 region has the DNA TGTGCCAGTAGTTGGGAGGGACGGCAGAACACTGAAGCTTTCTTT.

The rearrangement uses TRBV18 and TRBJ2-7; 9 bases line up with TRBD1. V was clipped by 2 bases and J by 4 bases; unmatched bases: 3. The V gene's germline CDR1 is KGHSH and CDR2 LQKENI. This CDR3 contains 14 residues. CDR3 bases: TGTGCCAGCTCACCAGGAGGACAGGGGTACGAGCAGTACTTC. Encoded protein: CASSPGGQGYEQYF.

DNA for the CDR3: TGTGCCAGCAGACCCGGGACTAGCGCCTACAATGAGCAGTTCTTC. Its protein is CASRPGTSAYNEQFF. The chain couples TRBV5-5 to TRBJ2-1; 10 positions match TRBD2. The V segment lost 5 bases and the J segment 2 bases; nucleotides outside the gene matches: 4. The germline V gene encodes CDR1 SGHKS and CDR2 YYEKEE (reference sequence). The length of the CDR3 is 15 residues.

The rearrangement links TRBV29-1 to TRBJ1-6; 10 nucleotides align to TRBD1. Germline CDR1 is SQVTM and CDR2 is ANQGSEA. After removal of 6 bases from V and 8 bases from J, the junction contained 4 bases not matched to a gene. The CDR3 totals 13 residues. The CDR3 sequence is CSVATGGDSPLHF. DNA for the CDR3: TGCAGCGTGGCGACAGGGGGCGATTCACCCCTCCACTTT.

This chain connects TRBV9 to TRBJ2-5, with D possibly being TRBD1 (6 bases). Trimming removed 4 bases at V and 5 bases at J, with 18 bases between. In germline, CDR1 is SGDLS, CDR2 YYNGEE. The CDR3 consists of 15 residues. CDR3 DNA sequence: TGTGCCAGCAGCTCCTTAGGGGACACAGGGGAGACCCAGTACTTC. Translation gives CASSSLGDTGETQYF.

V and J are TRBV5-1 and TRBJ1-1; D gene uncertain. Germline values: CDR1 SGHRS, CDR2 YFSETQ. CDR3 length: 15 residues. Trimming pared 4 bases from V and 11 bases from J, leaving 24 bases between. The CDR3 reads CASSLGLGSVVGAFF. The CDR3 DNA reads TGCGCCAGCAGCCTCGGACTCGGGTCGGTGGTTGGGGCTTTCTTT. Full variable domain (missing parts from reference TRBV5-1 and TRBJ1-1): KAGVTQTPRYLIKTRGQQVTLSCSPISGHRSVSWYQQTPGQGLQFLFEYFSETQRNKGNFPGRFSGRQFSNSRSEMNVSTLELGDSALYLCASSLGLGSVVGAFFGQGTRLTVV.

This chain uses TRBV5-5 with TRBJ1-2, with D possibly being TRBD1 (6 bases). Trimming took 0 bases from V and 4 from J, leaving 16 bases between them. Germline assignment: CDR1 SGHKS and CDR2 YYEKEE (reference sequence). The CDR3 has 16 residues. The CDR3 spells CASSLDPITGSYGYTF. In DNA form, the CDR3 reads TGTGCCAGCAGCTTGGATCCGATTACAGGGAGCTATGGCTACACCTTC.

The rearrangement joins TRBV11-2 to TRBJ2-7; 8 nucleotides match TRBD1. Trimming took 5 bases from V and 5 from J; bases not matched to a gene: 2. From germline, CDR1 is SGHAT and CDR2 FQNNGV. The CDR3 contains 12 residues. The DNA of the CDR3 is TGTGCCAGCAGCCAGGACAGGGACGAGCAGTACTTC. This translates into CASSQDRDEQYF.

J is TRBJ1-5 and V is TRBV2; no clear D. Germline V gene lookup returns CDR1 SNHLY and CDR2 FYNNEI. The V gene lost 7 bases and the J gene lost 6 bases, with 10 bases spanning the gap. This CDR3 is built from 12 residues. The CDR3 sequence is CASKRVGQPQHF. CDR3 DNA: TGTGCCAGCAAGCGGGTGGGTCAGCCCCAGCATTTT.

This clone has only one observation. The chain joins TRBV12-5 to TRBJ2-2; 7 nucleotides line up with TRBD2. Germline-derived CDR1 and CDR2 are LGHNT and FRNRAP. The CDR3 runs to 15 residues. Unmatched junction bases numbered 12, after V lost 6 bases and J lost 8 bases. The CDR3 loop is CASGSRGTIVGELFF. In DNA form, the CDR3 reads TGTGCTAGTGGGTCAAGAGGGACTATAGTAGGGGAGCTGTTTTTT.